The clone carrying this T cell receptor (beta chain) has a count of ten or more. The antigen remains undetermined. These data are taken from a study of T cell repertoires in cytomegalovirus infection. Study in general: Matching HLA type and CMV infection were both indicated by public TCR beta signatures.

MiXCR, applied by TCRdb to the reads, yields one record per CDR3 protein. The profile shows approximately 320,000 distinct CDR3 sequences, around a tenth of them singletons. After removal of 6 bases from V and 7 bases from J, the junction contained 12 bases not matched to a gene. This CDR3 spans 15 amino acids. In germline, CDR1 is DFQATT, CDR2 SNEGSKA (reference sequence). Study-wide points: Ex vivo responses were dominated by HLA-C-restricted CMV-specific TCR beta clonotypes. Identification of carriers of CMV plus the relevant HLA was performed using cumulative public TCR beta family frequency.

V usage is TRBV20-1 and J usage is TRBJ1-5; TRBD1 aligns across 10 bases. The sequencing sample was made of PBMCs. The sequence derives from a human donor in good health (CMV status not recorded). Some clones in this sample may be carry-over from other donors' samples. CDR3 nucleotides: TGCAGTGCAGCCGACAGGGGGCAACCGCGACAGCCCCAGCATTTT. Protein product: CSAADRGQPRQPQHF.